This T cell receptor (beta chain) emerged from a study of blood T cell repertoires in COVID-19. V was trimmed by 6 bases and J by 0 bases, leaving 7 bases between them. The CDR3 length is 13 residues. The germline V gene has CDR1 SGHRS and CDR2 YFSETQ. Assay: immunoSEQ multiplex PCR; the TCRdb copy retains only in-frame clones and omits some. This table has 150,000 to 200,000 clones, about 87% appearing once. This TCR was sampled from a woman between 65 and 79 years old with COVID-19, enrolled during active disease. The chain combines TRBV5-1 with TRBJ2-1; D gene unclear. The sequenced sample was peripheral blood. The CDR3 DNA follows: TGCGCCAGCAAAAAGAGCTCCTACAATGAGCAGTTCTTC. Amino acids: CASKKSSYNEQFF. Combining the CDR3 with reference TRBV5-1 and TRBJ2-1 gives the whole variable domain KAGVTQTPRYLIKTRGQQVTLSCSPISGHRSVSWYQQTPGQGLQFLFEYFSETQRNKGNFPGRFSGRQFSNSRSEMNVSTLELGDSALYLCASKKSSYNEQFFGPGTRLTVL.